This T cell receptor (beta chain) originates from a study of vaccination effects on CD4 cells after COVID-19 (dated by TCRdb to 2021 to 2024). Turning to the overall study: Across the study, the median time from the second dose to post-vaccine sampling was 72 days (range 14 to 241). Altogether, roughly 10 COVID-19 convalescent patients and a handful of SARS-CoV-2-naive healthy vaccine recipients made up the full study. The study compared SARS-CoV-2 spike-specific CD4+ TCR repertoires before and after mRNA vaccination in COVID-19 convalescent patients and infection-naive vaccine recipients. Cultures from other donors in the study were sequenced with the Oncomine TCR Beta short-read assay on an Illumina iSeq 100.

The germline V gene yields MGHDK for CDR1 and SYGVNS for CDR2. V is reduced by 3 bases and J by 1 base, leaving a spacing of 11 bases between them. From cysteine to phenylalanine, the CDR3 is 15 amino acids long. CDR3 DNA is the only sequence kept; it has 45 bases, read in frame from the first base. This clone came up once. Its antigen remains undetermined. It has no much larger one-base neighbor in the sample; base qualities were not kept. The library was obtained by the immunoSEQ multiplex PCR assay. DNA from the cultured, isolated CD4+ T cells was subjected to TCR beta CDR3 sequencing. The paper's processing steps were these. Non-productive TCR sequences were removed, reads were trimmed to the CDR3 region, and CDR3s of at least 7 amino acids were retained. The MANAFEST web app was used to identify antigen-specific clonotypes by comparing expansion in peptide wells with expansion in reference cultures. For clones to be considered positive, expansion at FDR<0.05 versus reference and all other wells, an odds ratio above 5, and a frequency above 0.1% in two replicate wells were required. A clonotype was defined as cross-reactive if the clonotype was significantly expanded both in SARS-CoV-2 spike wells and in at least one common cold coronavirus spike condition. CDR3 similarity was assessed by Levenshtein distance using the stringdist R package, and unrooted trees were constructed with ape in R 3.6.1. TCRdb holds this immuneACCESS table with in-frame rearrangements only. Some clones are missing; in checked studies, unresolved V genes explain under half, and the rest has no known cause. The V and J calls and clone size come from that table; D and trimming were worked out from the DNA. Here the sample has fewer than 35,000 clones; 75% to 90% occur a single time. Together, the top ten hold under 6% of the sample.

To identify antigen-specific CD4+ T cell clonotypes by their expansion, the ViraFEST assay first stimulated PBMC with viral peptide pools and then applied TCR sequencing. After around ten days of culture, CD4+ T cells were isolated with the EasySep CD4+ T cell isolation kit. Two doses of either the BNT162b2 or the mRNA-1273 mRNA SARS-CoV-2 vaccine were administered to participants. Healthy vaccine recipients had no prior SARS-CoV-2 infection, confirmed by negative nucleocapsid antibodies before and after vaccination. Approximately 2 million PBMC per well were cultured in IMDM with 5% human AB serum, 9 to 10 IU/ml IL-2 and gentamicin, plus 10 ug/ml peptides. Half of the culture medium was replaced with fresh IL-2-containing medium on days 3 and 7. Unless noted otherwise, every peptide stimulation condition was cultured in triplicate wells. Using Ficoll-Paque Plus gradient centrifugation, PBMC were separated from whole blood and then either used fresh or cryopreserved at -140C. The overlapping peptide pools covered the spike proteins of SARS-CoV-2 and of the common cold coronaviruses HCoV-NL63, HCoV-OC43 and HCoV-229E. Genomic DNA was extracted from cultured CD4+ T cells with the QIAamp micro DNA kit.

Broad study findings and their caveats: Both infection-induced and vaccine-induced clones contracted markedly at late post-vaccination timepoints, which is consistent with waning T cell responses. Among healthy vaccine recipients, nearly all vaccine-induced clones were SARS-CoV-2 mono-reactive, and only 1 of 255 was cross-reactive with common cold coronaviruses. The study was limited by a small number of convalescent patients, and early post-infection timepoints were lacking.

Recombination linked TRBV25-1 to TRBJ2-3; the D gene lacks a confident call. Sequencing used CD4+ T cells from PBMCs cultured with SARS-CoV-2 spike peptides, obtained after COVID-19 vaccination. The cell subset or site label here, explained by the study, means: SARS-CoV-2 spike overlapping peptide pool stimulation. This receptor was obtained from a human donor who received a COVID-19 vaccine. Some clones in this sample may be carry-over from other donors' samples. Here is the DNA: TGTGCCAGCAGTGAGTTTTCGGTGGGCACAGATACGCAGTATTTT. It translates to CASSEFSVGTDTQYF.